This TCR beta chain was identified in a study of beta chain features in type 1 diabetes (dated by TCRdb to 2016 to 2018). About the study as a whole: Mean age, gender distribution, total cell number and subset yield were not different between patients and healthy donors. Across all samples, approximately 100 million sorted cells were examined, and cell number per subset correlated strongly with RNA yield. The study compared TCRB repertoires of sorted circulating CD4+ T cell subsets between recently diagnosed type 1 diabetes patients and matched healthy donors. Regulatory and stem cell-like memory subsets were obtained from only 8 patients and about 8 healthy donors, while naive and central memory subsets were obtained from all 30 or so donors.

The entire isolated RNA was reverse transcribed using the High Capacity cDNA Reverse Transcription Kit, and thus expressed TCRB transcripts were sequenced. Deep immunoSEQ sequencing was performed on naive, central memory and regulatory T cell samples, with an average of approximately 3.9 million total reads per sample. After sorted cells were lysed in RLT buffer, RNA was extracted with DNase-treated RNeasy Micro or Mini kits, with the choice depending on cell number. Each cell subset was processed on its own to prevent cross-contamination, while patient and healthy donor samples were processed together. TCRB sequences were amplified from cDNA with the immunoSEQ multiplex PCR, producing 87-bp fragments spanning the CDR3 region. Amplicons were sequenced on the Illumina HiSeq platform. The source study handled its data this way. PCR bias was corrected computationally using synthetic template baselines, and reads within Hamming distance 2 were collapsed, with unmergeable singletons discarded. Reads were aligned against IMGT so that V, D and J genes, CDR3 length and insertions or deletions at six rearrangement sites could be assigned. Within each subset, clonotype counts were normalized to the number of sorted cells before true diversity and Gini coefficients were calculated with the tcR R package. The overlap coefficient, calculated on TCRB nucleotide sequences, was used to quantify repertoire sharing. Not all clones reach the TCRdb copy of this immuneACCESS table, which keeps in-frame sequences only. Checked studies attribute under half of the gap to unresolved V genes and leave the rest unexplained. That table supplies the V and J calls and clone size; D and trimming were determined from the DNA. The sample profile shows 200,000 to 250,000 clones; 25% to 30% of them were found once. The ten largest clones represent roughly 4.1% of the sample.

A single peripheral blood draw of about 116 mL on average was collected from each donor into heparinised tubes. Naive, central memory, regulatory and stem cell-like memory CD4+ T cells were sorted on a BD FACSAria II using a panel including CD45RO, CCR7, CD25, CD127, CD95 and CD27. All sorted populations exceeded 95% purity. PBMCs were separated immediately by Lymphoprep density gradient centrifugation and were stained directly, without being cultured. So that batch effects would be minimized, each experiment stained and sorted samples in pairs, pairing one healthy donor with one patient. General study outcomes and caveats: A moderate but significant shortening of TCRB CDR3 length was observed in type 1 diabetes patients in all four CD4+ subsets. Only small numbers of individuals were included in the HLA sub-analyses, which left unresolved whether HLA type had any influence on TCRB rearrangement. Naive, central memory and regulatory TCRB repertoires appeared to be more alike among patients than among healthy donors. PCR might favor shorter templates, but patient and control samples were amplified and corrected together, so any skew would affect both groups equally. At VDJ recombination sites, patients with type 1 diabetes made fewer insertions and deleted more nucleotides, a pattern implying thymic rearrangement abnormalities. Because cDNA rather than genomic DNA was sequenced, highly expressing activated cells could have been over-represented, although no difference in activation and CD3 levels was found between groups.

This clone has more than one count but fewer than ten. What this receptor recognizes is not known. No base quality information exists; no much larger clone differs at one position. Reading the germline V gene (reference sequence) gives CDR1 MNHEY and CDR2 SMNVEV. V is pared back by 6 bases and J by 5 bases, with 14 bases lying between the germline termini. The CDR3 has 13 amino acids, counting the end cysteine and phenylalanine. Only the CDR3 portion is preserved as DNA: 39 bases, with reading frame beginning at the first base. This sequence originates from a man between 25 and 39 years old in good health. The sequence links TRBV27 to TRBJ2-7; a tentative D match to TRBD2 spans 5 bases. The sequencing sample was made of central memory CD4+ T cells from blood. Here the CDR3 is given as CASSRPPGNEQYF. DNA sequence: TGTGCCAGCAGCCGCCCCCCGGGGAACGAGCAGTACTTC.